The 25 T cell receptor beta chains below come from one sample, sequenced in a study of graft-versus-host responses after intestinal transplantation (dated by TCRdb to the early 2020s). The library was made by the immunoSEQ multiplex PCR assay. TCRdb carries this immuneACCESS record with in-frame sequences only. Its versions omit some clonotypes, under half of them owing to an unresolved V gene in the studies checked, with the rest unexplained. This sample comprises tens of thousands of clones, 91% of them detected only once. Together, the top ten hold approximately 0.096% of the sample. No antigens are known for them. The time point label corresponds to: cells obtained before transplantation from donor or recipient. Sequencing used unstimulated CD4+ T cells sorted from spleen or lymph node cells, obtained before intestinal transplant. These receptors all stem from a human donor who received an intestinal transplant.

This chain links TRBV30 with TRBJ1-6; D uncertain. CDR1 is GTSNPN, CDR2 SVGIG, per germline (reference sequence). V lost 3 bases, J lost 10 bases, and 13 bases lay in between. The CDR3 covers 13 residues. CDR3 sequence: CAWRVQNFSPLHF. The CDR3 coding sequence is TGTGCCTGGAGGGTACAGAATTTCTCACCCCTCCACTTT.

This sequence joins TRBV29-1 and TRBJ1-2; D uncertain. Trimming took 2 bases from V and 8 from J, leaving 9 bases between them. Germline CDR1 and CDR2: SQVTM and ANQGSEA. The length of the CDR3 is 11 residues. The CDR3 here is CSVERGGGYTF. CDR3 bases: TGCAGCGTTGAACGGGGAGGGGGCTACACCTTC.

The genes are TRBV4-1 and TRBJ2-1, with 10 bases matching TRBD1. The CDR3 length is 16 residues. The J segment lost 9 bases and the V segment lost 1 base, leaving 9 bases of the junction unmatched. Germline-derived CDR1 and CDR2 are MGHRA and YSYEKL. CDR3 nucleotides: TGCGCCAGCAGCCAAGGGGTGACAGGGGGCTATGGTGAGCAGTTCTTC. This codes for CASSQGVTGGYGEQFF.

V gene TRBV19 combines with J gene TRBJ1-5; no firm D call. The CDR3 loop spans 15 amino acids. The V end lost 3 bases, the J end lost 4 bases, and 13 bases lay between the germline ends. The V gene's germline CDR1 is LNHDA and CDR2 SQIVND (reference sequence). The CDR3 here is CASSMAGLPNQPQHF. In DNA, the CDR3 is TGTGCCAGTAGTATGGCCGGGTTACCTAATCAGCCCCAGCATTTT.

The chain carries TRBV21-1 and TRBJ1-5; whether TRBD1, the table's D call, matches the DNA was not checked. TRBV21-1 corresponds to a pseudogene. CDR3 length equals 14 residues. CDR3 in DNA: TGTGCCAGCAGCAACCCAGGCCGCAATCAGCCCCAGCATTTT. The encoded protein is CASSNPGRNQPQHF.

The CDR3 here is CASSIGPDMYQPQHF. The CDR3, as DNA: TGTGCCAGTAGTATAGGTCCTGACATGTATCAGCCCCAGCATTTT. The chain employs TRBV19 and TRBJ1-5, with D hard to call. Germline loops: CDR1 LNHDA, CDR2 SQIVND (reference sequence). This CDR3 spans 15 amino acids. The V end lost 1 base, the J end lost 5 bases, and 12 bases lay between the germline ends.

V is TRBV19 and J is TRBJ1-5, with TRBD1 identical over 7 bases. J lost 4 bases, V lost 6 bases, and 12 bases had no gene match. The CDR3 covers 16 residues. The germline V gene has CDR1 LNHDA and CDR2 SQIVND (reference sequence). CDR3 DNA sequence: TGTGCCAGTAGCTCAACCGGGACAGCGGTAAATCAGCCCCAGCATTTT. The encoded protein is CASSSTGTAVNQPQHF.

A remark on this clone: Other nucleotide sequences from this sample produce the same CDR3. The V gene is TRBV5-1, the J gene TRBJ2-3, with 12 bases fitting TRBD2. Germline loops: CDR1 SGHRS, CDR2 YFSETQ. The J segment lost 0 bases and the V segment lost 4 bases, leaving 3 bases of the junction unmatched. The CDR3 has 16 residues. The CDR3 DNA reads as TGCGCCAGCAGCCCCGGACTAGCGGGAAGCACAGATACGCAGTATTTT. This sequence encodes CASSPGLAGSTDTQYF.

The CDR3 sequence: CASSTRFPYEQYF. CDR3 coding DNA: TGTGCCAGTAGTACCCGGTTCCCTTACGAGCAGTACTTC. This chain uses TRBV19 with TRBJ2-7, with D hard to call. Germline V gives CDR1 LNHDA, CDR2 SQIVND (reference sequence). V was trimmed by 4 bases and J by 4 bases, leaving 11 bases between them. The CDR3 runs to 13 residues. Full variable domain (remainder filled in from reference TRBV19 and TRBJ2-7): DGGITQSPKYLFRKEGQNVTLSCEQNLNHDAMYWYRQDPGQGLRLIYYSQIVNDFQKGDIAEGYSVSREKKESFPLTVTSAQKNPTAFYLCASSTRFPYEQYFGPGTRLTVT.

The count of this clone is one. The rearrangement joins TRBV10-1 to TRBJ2-1; the D gene is possibly TRBD1 (6 bases). This CDR3 comprises 15 residues. From germline, CDR1 is WNHNN and CDR2 SYGVQD (reference sequence). Trimming shortened V by 7 bases and J by 5 bases, and 18 bases separated the two germline ends. CDR3 sequence (DNA): TGCGCCAGCACTGCTACCGGGACACAAAACAATGAGCAGTTCTTC. It yields the protein CASTATGTQNNEQFF.

The V gene is TRBV19, the J gene TRBJ1-4, with D possibly being TRBD1 (6 bases). The CDR3 sequence is 18 residues long. Germline-derived CDR1 and CDR2 are LNHDA and SQIVND (reference sequence). Trimming cost V 4 bases and J 5 bases, with 23 bases left between them. The CDR3 DNA follows: TGTGCCAGTAGTACCCGATCATATCCGGGGGGCTTGAATGAAAAACTGTTTTTT. This codes for CASSTRSYPGGLNEKLFF.

The V gene is TRBV2, the J gene TRBJ1-5; D call uncertain. The CDR3 is 16 residues long. Germline V gives CDR1 SNHLY, CDR2 FYNNEI. Trimming shortened V by 5 bases and J by 2 bases, and 16 bases separated the two germline ends. CDR3 DNA sequence: TGTGCCAGCAGTTCCCCTCTAGGTTCAGGCAATCAGCCCCAGCATTTT. Its protein is CASSSPLGSGNQPQHF. Full variable domain (rest looked up from reference TRBV2 and TRBJ1-5): EPEVTQTPSHQVTQMGQEVILRCVPISNHLYFYWYRQILGQKVEFLVSFYNNEISEKSEIFDDQFSVERPDGSNFTLKIRSTKLEDSAMYFCASSSPLGSGNQPQHFGDGTRLSIL.

This clone was picked up one time. The V and J genes are TRBV4-3 and TRBJ1-2; 9 nucleotides match TRBD1. CDR1 and CDR2 (germline): LGHNA, YSLEER. This CDR3 region has 14 residues. V shed 1 base and J 8 bases; nucleotides not matched to a gene: 5. The CDR3 sequence: CASSQAWTGEGYTF. CDR3 coding DNA: TGCGCCAGCAGCCAAGCATGGACAGGGGAAGGCTACACCTTC.

The chain carries TRBV30 and TRBJ1-6, with 8 bases identical to TRBD1. Losses at the gene ends were 6 bases for V and 8 bases for J; bases not matched to a gene: 6. The CDR3 extends over 13 amino acids. CDR1 and CDR2 (germline): GTSNPN, SVGIG (reference sequence). The CDR3 DNA reads as TGTGCCTGCGGGGACAGGCGGGATTCACCCCTCCACTTT. Its protein product is CACGDRRDSPLHF. Together with reference TRBV30 and TRBJ1-6, the CDR3 gives the full variable domain: SQTIHQWPATLVQPVGSPLSLECTVEGTSNPNLYWYRQAAGRGLQLLFYSVGIGQISSEVPQNLSASRPQDRQFILSSKKLLLSDSGFYLCACGDRRDSPLHFGNGTRLTVT.

The V call is TRBV19, the J call TRBJ1-1; 10 nucleotides line up with TRBD1. CDR1 and CDR2 (germline): LNHDA, SQIVND (reference sequence). This CDR3 spans 16 amino acids. With V trimmed by 0 bases and J by 4 bases, 5 bases remained unmatched. CDR3 amino acids: CASSIDPGTGATEAFF. CDR3 DNA sequence: TGTGCCAGTAGTATAGATCCCGGGACAGGGGCCACTGAAGCTTTCTTT. The entire variable domain, with the rest obtained from reference TRBV19 and TRBJ1-1, is as follows: DGGITQSPKYLFRKEGQNVTLSCEQNLNHDAMYWYRQDPGQGLRLIYYSQIVNDFQKGDIAEGYSVSREKKESFPLTVTSAQKNPTAFYLCASSIDPGTGATEAFFGQGTRLTVV.

This chain links TRBV6-5 with TRBJ2-7, with a weak D call TRBD1 (5 bases). Germline CDR1 reads MNHEY; CDR2 reads SVGAGI. CDR3 size: 14 residues. With 2 bases removed from V and 4 bases from J, the gap between germline ends came to 12 bases. CDR3 in amino acids: CASSYGRAPYEQYF. CDR3 coding DNA: TGTGCCAGCAGTTACGGCAGGGCTCCATACGAGCAGTACTTC.

J is TRBJ2-7 and V is TRBV4-3; 7 bases match TRBD1. Germline V gene sequence: CDR1 LGHNA, CDR2 YSLEER. V shed 0 bases, J shed 2 bases, and the junction held 7 bases outside the gene matches. The CDR3 is 16 amino acids. For the CDR3, the DNA is TGCGCCAGCAGCCAAGAAGCCCGGCAGGGGGCCTACGAGCAGTACTTC. Amino acid sequence: CASSQEARQGAYEQYF.

The chain uses TRBV5-1 and TRBJ1-2, with D unclear. The CDR3 is 14 residues long. Germline V gene data show CDR1 as SGHRS and CDR2 as YFSETQ. V shed 0 bases and J shed 8 bases, with 14 bases lying between them. CDR3 sequence: CASSLAISPGGYTF. In DNA form, the CDR3 reads TGCGCCAGCAGCTTGGCTATTTCTCCGGGGGGCTACACCTTC.

The CDR3 DNA reads TGTGCCAGCAGCCCAGAAAGAGGAGCGGCTGGGGCCAACGTCCTGACTTTC. Translated: CASSPERGAAGANVLTF. The chain combines TRBV7-2 with TRBJ2-6, with TRBD2 as a possible D gene (5 bases). Trimming pared 5 bases from V and 2 bases from J, leaving 16 bases between. This CDR3 contains 17 residues. The germline gives CDR1 SGHTA, CDR2 FQGNSA.

The J gene is TRBJ2-5, the V gene TRBV7-9, with TRBD2 matching over 7 bases. CDR3 length: 13 amino acids. CDR1 and CDR2 (germline): SEHNR, FQNEAQ (reference sequence). Trimming at V came to 5 bases and at J to 4 bases, leaving 4 bases not matched to a gene. The DNA for the CDR3 is TGTGCCAGCAGCCTGAGCGGGGTAGAGACCCAGTACTTC. This gives the protein CASSLSGVETQYF.

V usage is TRBV11-3 and J usage is TRBJ1-6, with a weak D call TRBD1 (6 bases). Between the trimmed V and J ends, which lost 5 bases and 10 bases, there was a span of 15 bases. CDR3 size: 14 residues. In germline, CDR1 is SGHNT, CDR2 YENEEA. The CDR3 DNA reads as TGTGCCAGCAGCCCAAACAGGGAATGGTCACCCCTCCACTTT. This sequence encodes CASSPNREWSPLHF.

The gene calls are TRBV2 and TRBJ1-1; 8 nucleotides align to TRBD1. The ends lost 5 bases at V and 4 bases at J; junction bases unmatched: 12. Germline values: CDR1 SNHLY, CDR2 FYNNEI. This CDR3 has 16 residues. The CDR3 bases are TGTGCCAGCAGTTTTTTCACAGGGGGTCTGGGCACTGAAGCTTTCTTT. It yields the protein CASSFFTGGLGTEAFF.

J is TRBJ2-5 and V is TRBV6-6, with D unresolved. CDR1 is MNHNY, CDR2 SVGAGI, per germline (reference sequence). Deletions cut 2 bases from V and 2 bases from J, with 9 bases between. The CDR3 loop spans 14 amino acids. The DNA of the CDR3 is TGTGCCAGCAGTTACGTTAACAAGCAAGAGACCCAGTACTTC. Protein sequence: CASSYVNKQETQYF.

The CDR3 sequence is CASSRERPGLAGINNEQFF. The CDR3 DNA reads as TGTGCCAGCAGCAGAGAAAGGCCGGGACTAGCGGGGATCAACAATGAGCAGTTCTTC. V usage is TRBV7-2 and J usage is TRBJ2-1, with 13 bases aligning to TRBD2. Looked up from germline, CDR1 is SGHTA and CDR2 is FQGNSA. V shed 5 bases, J shed 5 bases, and the junction held 15 bases outside the gene matches. The CDR3 length is 19 residues.

V usage is TRBV7-9 and J usage is TRBJ2-3, with 7 bases fitting TRBD1. V shed 2 bases, J shed 5 bases, and the junction held 10 bases outside the gene matches. Germline V CDR1 and CDR2: SEHNR, FQNEAQ (reference sequence). This CDR3 comprises 16 residues. DNA of the CDR3: TGTGCCAGCAGCTTATCGTTCGGACAGGATCTAGATACGCAGTATTTT. It encodes CASSLSFGQDLDTQYF.